This T cell receptor (beta chain) was sequenced for a study of a mutant IDH1 vaccine in newly diagnosed glioma. Study as a whole: Treated patients comprised around 62% males and 37.5% females, mean age roughly 44 years. Previous care, which was radiotherapy, temozolomide, or both, most often involved both. Notes on the study in general: Top-clonotype changes in peripheral T cells seemed unrelated to pseudoprogression.

The V gene's germline CDR1 is MDHEN and CDR2 SYDVKM. There are 14 residues in the CDR3. V gave up 8 bases and J gave up 4 bases, with 17 bases separating them. Remarks on this clone: No antigen is known for it.

Clones were sequenced by immunoSEQ multiplex PCR, and TCRdb holds only the in-frame ones, with some missing. The table records 50,000 or so clones, about four fifths of them present only once. The time point denotes: baseline, week 1 (first vaccination visit). As for treatment: pre-vaccination baseline after standard-of-care therapy. Sequencing was performed on PBMCs, taken from a glioma patient treated with radiotherapy, temozolomide or both. The sequence came from a man aged 18 to 35 with glioma. The chain links TRBV28 to TRBJ1-2; tentative D call: TRBD1 (5 bases). CDR3 nucleotide sequence: TGTGCCAGCCTCCGTGGGGAAGGGGTCTATGGCTACACCTTC. It codes for CASLRGEGVYGYTF.